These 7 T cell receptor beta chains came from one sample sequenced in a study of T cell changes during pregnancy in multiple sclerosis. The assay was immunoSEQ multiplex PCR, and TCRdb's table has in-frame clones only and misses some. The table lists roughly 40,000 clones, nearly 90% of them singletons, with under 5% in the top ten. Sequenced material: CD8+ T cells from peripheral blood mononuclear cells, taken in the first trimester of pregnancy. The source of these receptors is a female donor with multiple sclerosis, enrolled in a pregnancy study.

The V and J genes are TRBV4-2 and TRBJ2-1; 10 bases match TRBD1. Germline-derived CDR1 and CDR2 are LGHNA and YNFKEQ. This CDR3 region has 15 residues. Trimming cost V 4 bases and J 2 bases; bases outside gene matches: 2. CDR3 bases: TGTGCCAGCAGCCCTGGGACAGGGGCCTACAATGAGCAGTTCTTC. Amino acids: CASSPGTGAYNEQFF.

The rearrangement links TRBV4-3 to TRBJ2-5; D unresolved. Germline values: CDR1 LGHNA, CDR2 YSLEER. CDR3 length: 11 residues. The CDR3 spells CRKARQETQYF. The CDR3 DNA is TGCCGTAAGGCGCGGCAAGAGACCCAGTACTTC.

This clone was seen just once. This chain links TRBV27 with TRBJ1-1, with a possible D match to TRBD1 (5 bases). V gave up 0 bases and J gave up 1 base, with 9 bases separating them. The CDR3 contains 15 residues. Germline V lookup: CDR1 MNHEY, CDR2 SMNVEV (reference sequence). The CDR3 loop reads CASSLSPGGNTEAFF. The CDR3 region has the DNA TGTGCCAGCAGTTTATCTCCCGGGGGGAACACTGAAGCTTTCTTT.

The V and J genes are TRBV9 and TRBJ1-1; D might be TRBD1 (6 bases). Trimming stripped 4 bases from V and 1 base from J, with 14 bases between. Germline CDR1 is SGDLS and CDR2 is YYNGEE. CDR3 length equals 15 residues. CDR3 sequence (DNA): TGTGCCAGCAGCCCCAGGGGCATGGGGAACACTGAAGCTTTCTTT. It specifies CASSPRGMGNTEAFF.

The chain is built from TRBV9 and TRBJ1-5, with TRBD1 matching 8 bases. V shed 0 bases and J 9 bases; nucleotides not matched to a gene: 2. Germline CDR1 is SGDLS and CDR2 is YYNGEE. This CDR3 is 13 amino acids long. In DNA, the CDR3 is TGTGCCAGCAGCGTAGAAGGGACAGGGCCCCAGCATTTT. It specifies CASSVEGTGPQHF. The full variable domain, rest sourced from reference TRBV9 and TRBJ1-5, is DSGVTQTPKHLITATGQRVTLRCSPRSGDLSVYWYQQSLDQGLQFLIQYYNGEERAKGNILERFSAQQFPDLHSELNLSSLELGDSALYFCASSVEGTGPQHFGDGTRLSIL.

The CDR3 is CASSSRTGQNTEAFF. The CDR3 nucleotides are TGTGCCAGCAGTTCCCGGACAGGCCAGAACACTGAAGCTTTCTTT. V and J are TRBV27 and TRBJ1-1; TRBD1 matches 7 bases. The CDR3 has 15 residues. Germline loops: CDR1 MNHEY, CDR2 SMNVEV (reference sequence). V trimming: 4 bases; J trimming: 1 base; junction bases outside the gene matches: 6.

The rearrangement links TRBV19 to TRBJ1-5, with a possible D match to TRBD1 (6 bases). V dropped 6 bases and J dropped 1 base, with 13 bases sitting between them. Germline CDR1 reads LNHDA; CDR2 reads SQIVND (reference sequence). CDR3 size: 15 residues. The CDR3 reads CASRSRGASNQPQHF. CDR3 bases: TGTGCCAGTAGGTCACGGGGGGCCAGCAATCAGCCCCAGCATTTT.